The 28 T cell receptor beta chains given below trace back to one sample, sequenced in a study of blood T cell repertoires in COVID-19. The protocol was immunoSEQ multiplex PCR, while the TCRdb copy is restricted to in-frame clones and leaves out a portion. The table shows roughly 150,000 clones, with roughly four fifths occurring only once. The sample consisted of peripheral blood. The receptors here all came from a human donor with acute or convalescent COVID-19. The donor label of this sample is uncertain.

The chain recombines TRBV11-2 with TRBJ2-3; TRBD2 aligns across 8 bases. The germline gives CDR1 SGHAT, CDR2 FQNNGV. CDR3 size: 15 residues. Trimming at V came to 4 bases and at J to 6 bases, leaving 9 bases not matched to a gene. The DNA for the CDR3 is TGTGCCAGCAGCTCCCCGGGAGGGGTGGCGGATACGCAGTATTTT. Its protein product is CASSSPGGVADTQYF.

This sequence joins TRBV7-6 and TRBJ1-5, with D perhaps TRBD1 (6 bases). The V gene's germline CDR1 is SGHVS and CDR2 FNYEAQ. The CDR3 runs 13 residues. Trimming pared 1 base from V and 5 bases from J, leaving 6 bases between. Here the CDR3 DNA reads TGTGCCAGCAGCTTAGGACAGGATCAGCCCCAGCATTTT. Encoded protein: CASSLGQDQPQHF.

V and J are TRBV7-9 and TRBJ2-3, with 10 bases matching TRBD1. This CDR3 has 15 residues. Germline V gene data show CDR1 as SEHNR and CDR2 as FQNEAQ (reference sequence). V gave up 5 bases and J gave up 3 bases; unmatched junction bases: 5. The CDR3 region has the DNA TGTGCCAGCAGCAGCCGGGACAGGGGTACAGATACGCAGTATTTT. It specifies CASSSRDRGTDTQYF.

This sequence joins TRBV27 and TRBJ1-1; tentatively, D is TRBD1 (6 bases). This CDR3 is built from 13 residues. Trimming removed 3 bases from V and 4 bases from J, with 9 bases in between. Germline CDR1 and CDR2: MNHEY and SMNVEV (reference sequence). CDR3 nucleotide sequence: TGTGCCAGCAGTTTCAGGGGCGGCACTGAAGCTTTCTTT. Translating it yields CASSFRGGTEAFF.

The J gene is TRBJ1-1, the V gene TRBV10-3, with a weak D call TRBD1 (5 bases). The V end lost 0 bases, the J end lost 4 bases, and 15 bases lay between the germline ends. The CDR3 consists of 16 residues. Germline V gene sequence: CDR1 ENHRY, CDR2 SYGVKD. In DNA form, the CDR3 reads TGTGCCATCAGTGAGTCGAACCCGAGAACAGGCACTGAAGCTTTCTTT. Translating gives CAISESNPRTGTEAFF.

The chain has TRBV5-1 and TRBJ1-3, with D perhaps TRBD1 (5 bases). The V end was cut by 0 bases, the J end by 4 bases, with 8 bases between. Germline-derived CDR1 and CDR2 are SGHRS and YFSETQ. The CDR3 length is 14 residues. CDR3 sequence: CASSLVGQGNTIYF. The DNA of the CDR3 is TGCGCCAGCAGCTTGGTGGGGCAGGGAAACACCATATATTTT.

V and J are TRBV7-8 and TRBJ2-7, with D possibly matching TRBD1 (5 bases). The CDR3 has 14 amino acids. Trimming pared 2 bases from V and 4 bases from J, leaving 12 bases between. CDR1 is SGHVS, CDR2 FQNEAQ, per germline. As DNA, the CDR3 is TGTGCCAGCAGCTTAAGTGGCCAGGGATACGAGCAGTACTTC. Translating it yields CASSLSGQGYEQYF.

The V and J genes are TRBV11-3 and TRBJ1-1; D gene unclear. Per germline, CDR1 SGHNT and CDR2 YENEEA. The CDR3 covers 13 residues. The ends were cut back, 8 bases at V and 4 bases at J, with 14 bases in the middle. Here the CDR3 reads CASAGSGPTEAFF. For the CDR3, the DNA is TGTGCCAGCGCGGGCAGTGGGCCCACTGAAGCTTTCTTT.

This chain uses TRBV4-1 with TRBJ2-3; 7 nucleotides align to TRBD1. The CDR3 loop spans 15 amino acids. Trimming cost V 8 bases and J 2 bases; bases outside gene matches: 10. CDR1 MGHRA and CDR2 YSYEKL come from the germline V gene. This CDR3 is CASARQGPFTDTQYF. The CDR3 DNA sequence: TGCGCCAGCGCAAGACAGGGCCCATTCACAGATACGCAGTATTTT.

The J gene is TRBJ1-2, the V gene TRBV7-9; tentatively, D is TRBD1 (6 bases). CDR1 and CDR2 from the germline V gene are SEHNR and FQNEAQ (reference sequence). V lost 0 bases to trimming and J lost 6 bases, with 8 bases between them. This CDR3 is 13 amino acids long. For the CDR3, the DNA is TGTGCCAGCAGCTTAGCCCAGGGGAATGGCTACACCTTC. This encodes CASSLAQGNGYTF.

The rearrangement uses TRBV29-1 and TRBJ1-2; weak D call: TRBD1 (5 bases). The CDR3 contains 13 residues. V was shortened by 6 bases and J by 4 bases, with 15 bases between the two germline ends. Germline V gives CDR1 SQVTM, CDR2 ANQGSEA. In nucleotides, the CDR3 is TGCAGCGTAGGGGAACCCTGGACCTATGGCTACACCTTC. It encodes CSVGEPWTYGYTF.

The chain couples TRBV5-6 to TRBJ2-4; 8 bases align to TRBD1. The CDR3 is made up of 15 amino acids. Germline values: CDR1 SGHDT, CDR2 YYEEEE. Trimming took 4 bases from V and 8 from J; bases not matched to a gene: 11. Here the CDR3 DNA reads TGTGCCAGCAGCCCGATGACAGGGGTGGAGTACATTCAGTACTTC. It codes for CASSPMTGVEYIQYF.

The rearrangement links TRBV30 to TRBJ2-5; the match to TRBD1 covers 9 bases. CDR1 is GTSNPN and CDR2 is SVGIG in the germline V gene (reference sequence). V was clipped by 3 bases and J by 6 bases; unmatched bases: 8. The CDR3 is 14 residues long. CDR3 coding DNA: TGTGCCTGGAGCCCCGGGGGACAGGGAAAGACCCAGTACTTC. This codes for CAWSPGGQGKTQYF.

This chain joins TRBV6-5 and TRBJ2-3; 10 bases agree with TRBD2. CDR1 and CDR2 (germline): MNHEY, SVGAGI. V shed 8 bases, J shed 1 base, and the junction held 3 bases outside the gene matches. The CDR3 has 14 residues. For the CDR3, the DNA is TGTGCCAGCGGGACTAGCGTCCGCACAGATACGCAGTATTTT. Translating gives CASGTSVRTDTQYF.

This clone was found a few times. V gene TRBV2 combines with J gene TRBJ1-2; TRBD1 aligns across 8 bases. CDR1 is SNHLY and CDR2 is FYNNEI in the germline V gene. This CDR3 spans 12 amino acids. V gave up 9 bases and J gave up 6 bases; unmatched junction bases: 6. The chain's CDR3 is CASDRGFDGYTF. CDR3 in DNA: TGTGCCAGTGACAGGGGATTCGATGGCTACACCTTC.

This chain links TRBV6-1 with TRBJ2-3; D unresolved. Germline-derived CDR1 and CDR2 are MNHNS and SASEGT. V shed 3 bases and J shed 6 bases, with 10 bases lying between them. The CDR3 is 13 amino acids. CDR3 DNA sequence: TGTGCCAGCAGTGAGTCGTCCCGGGATACGCAGTATTTT. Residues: CASSESSRDTQYF.

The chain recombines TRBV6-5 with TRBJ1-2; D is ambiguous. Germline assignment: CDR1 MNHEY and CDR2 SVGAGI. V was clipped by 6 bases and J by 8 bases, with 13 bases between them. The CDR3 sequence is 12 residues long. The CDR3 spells CASRNDLRGYTF. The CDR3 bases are TGTGCCAGCAGGAACGACTTAAGGGGCTACACCTTC.

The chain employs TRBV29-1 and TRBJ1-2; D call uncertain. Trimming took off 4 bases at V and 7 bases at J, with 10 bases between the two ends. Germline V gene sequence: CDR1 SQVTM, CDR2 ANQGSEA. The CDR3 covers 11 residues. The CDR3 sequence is CSVGKGGGYTF. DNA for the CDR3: TGCAGCGTTGGGAAGGGAGGTGGCTACACCTTC.

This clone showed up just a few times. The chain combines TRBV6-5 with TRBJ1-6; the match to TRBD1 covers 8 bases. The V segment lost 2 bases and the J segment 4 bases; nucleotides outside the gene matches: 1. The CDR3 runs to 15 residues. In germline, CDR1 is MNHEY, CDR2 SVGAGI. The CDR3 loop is CASSYQGAYNSPLHF. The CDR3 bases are TGTGCCAGCAGTTACCAGGGGGCTTATAATTCACCCCTCCACTTT.

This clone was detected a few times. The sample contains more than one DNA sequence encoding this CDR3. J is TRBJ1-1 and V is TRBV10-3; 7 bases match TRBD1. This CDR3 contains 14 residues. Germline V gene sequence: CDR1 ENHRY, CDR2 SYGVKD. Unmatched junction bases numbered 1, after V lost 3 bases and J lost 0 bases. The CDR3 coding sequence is TGTGCCATCAGTGAACAGGGGATGAACACTGAAGCTTTCTTT. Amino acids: CAISEQGMNTEAFF.

The CDR3, as DNA: TGTGCCAGCAGCCCCCTAACCTATGGCTACACCTTC. As protein: CASSPLTYGYTF. The chain employs TRBV7-8 and TRBJ1-2; no definite D call. Trimming removed 5 bases at V and 4 bases at J, with 8 bases between. The CDR3 has 12 residues. CDR1 SGHVS and CDR2 FQNEAQ come from the germline V gene. The entire variable domain, with the rest obtained from reference TRBV7-8 and TRBJ1-2, is as follows: GAGVSQSPRYKVAKRGQDVALRCDPISGHVSLFWYQQALGQGPEFLTYFQNEAQLDKSGLPSDRFFAERPEGSVSTLKIQRTQQEDSAVYLCASSPLTYGYTFGSGTRLTVV.

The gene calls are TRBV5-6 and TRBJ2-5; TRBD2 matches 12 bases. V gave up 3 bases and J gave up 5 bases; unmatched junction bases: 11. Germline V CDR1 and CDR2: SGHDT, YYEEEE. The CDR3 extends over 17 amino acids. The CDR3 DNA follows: TGTGCCAGCAGCTGGACACTAGCGGGGGGACCCGCGGAGACCCAGTACTTC. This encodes CASSWTLAGGPAETQYF. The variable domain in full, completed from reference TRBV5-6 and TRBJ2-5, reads DAGVTQSPTHLIKTRGQQVTLRCSPKSGHDTVSWYQQALGQGPQFIFQYYEEEERQRGNFPDRFSGHQFPNYSSELNVNALLLGDSALYLCASSWTLAGGPAETQYFGPGTRLLVL.

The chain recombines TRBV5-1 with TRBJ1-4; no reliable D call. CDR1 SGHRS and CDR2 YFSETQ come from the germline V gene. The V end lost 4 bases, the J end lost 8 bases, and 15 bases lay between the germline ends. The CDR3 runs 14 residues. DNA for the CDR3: TGCGCCAGCAGCCCGTCCAGCCCGCGGGAAAAACTGTTTTTT. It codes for CASSPSSPREKLFF. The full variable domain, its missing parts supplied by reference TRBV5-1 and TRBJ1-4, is KAGVTQTPRYLIKTRGQQVTLSCSPISGHRSVSWYQQTPGQGLQFLFEYFSETQRNKGNFPGRFSGRQFSNSRSEMNVSTLELGDSALYLCASSPSSPREKLFFGSGTQLSVL.

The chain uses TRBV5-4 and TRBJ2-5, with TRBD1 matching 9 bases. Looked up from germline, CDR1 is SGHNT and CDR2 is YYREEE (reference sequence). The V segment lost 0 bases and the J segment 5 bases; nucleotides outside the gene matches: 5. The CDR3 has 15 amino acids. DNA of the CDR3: TGTGCCAGCAGCTTGGTGACAGGGGGTTTGGAGACCCAGTACTTC. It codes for CASSLVTGGLETQYF. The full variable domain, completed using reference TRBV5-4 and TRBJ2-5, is ETGVTQSPTHLIKTRGQQVTLRCSSQSGHNTVSWYQQALGQGPQFIFQYYREEENGRGNFPPRFSGLQFPNYSSELNVNALELDDSALYLCASSLVTGGLETQYFGPGTRLLVL.

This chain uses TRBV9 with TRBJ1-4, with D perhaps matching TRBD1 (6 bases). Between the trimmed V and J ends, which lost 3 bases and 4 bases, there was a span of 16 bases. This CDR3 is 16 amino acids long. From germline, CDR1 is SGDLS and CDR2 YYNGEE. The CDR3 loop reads CASSGDHRDLNEKLFF. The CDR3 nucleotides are TGTGCCAGCAGCGGGGATCACAGGGACCTTAATGAAAAACTGTTTTTT.

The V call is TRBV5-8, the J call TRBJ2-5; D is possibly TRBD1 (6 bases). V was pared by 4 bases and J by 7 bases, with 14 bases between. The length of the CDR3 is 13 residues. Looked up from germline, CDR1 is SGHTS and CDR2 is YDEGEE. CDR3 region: CASSLRGKGTQYF. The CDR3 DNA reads TGTGCCAGCAGCCTTAGGGGGAAGGGGACCCAGTACTTC.

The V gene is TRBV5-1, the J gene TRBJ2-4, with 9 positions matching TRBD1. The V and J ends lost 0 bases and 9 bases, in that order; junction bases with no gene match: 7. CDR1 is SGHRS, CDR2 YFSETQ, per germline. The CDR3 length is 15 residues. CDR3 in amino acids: CASSLVDRGGGIQYF. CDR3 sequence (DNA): TGCGCCAGCAGCTTGGTGGACAGGGGAGGGGGCATTCAGTACTTC.

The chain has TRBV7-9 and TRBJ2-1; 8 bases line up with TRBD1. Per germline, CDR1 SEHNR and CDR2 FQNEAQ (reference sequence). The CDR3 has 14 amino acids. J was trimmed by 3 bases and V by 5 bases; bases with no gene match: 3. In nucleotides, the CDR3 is TGTGCCAGCAGCGTTGACAGGGGCTACAATGAGCAGTTCTTC. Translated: CASSVDRGYNEQFF.